These 25 T cell receptor beta chains were sequenced from one sample in a study of cytomegalovirus exposure and HLA in healthy donors. Primers included in the PCR were 60 Vbeta and 13 Jbeta primers. Measured with immunoSEQ multiplex PCR; TCRdb has only the in-frame clones, and not every one. In the table there are roughly 120,000 clones, about four fifths of which are singletons. Specimen: PBMCs. All receptors derive from a young man in good health and CMV-seropositive.

The rearrangement links TRBV28 to TRBJ1-1, with D maybe TRBD1 (6 bases). The germline V and J ends were trimmed by 3 bases and 1 base, with 9 bases remaining between them. Germline V gene lookup returns CDR1 MDHEN and CDR2 SYDVKM. The CDR3 consists of 14 residues. For the CDR3, the DNA is TGTGCCAGCAGTTTTTGGACAGCGAACACTGAAGCTTTCTTT. This codes for CASSFWTANTEAFF.

J is TRBJ2-7 and V is TRBV20-1, with D possibly matching TRBD1 (6 bases). V lost 3 bases to trimming and J lost 6 bases, with 9 bases between them. The germline V gene has CDR1 DFQATT and CDR2 SNEGSKA (reference sequence). The length of the CDR3 is 11 residues. CDR3 sequence (DNA): TGCAGTGCTAGCGACAGGTTCGAGCAGTACTTC. Translating it yields CSASDRFEQYF.

V and J are TRBV5-4 and TRBJ1-1, with a possible D match to TRBD1 (5 bases). Germline lookup yields CDR1 SGHNT and CDR2 YYREEE (reference sequence). This CDR3 is built from 14 residues. Between the trimmed V and J ends, which lost 4 bases and 4 bases, there was a span of 14 bases. CDR3 bases: TGTGCCAGCAGCCTCATCGGCAGGGTCACTGAAGCTTTCTTT. This gives the protein CASSLIGRVTEAFF.

In its sample, this clone was seen once. The chain is built from TRBV9 and TRBJ2-7, with D maybe TRBD1 (5 bases). V gave up 4 bases and J gave up 2 bases, with 13 bases separating them. This CDR3 comprises 14 residues. The V gene's germline CDR1 is SGDLS and CDR2 YYNGEE. The CDR3 DNA sequence: TGTGCCAGCAGCCCCGGACACGGAACCTACGAGCAGTACTTC. This codes for CASSPGHGTYEQYF.

A few counts support this clone. This chain uses TRBV7-9 with TRBJ2-3, with D unresolved. Germline V gene data show CDR1 as SEHNR and CDR2 as FQNEAQ (reference sequence). V lost 3 bases and J lost 7, with 8 bases in between. The CDR3 contains 12 residues. CDR3 in DNA: TGTGCCAGCAGCTTCCACATAAATACGCAGTATTTT. This codes for CASSFHINTQYF.

The rearrangement joins TRBV9 to TRBJ2-2; tentative D call: TRBD1 (7 bases). Germline CDR1 and CDR2: SGDLS and YYNGEE. This CDR3 has 16 residues. V lost 3 bases to trimming and J lost 3 bases, with 15 bases between them. CDR3 in DNA: TGTGCCAGCAGCGCCAGGGGGGACGGAGACACCGGGGAGCTGTTTTTT. It is translated as CASSARGDGDTGELFF.

This chain joins TRBV15 and TRBJ1-2; 9 bases are shared with TRBD1. The J segment lost 1 base and the V segment lost 0 bases, leaving 6 bases of the junction unmatched. Germline lookup yields CDR1 LNHNV and CDR2 YYDKDF (reference sequence). CDR3 length equals 17 residues. DNA for the CDR3: TGTGCCACCAGCAGAGATAGACAGGGGGGTTTTAACTATGGCTACACCTTC. Protein: CATSRDRQGGFNYGYTF.

A single count supports this clone. CDR3 sequence reads: CASKGLAHTGELFF. DNA for the CDR3: TGTGCCAGCAAGGGACTAGCGCACACCGGGGAGCTGTTTTTT. V usage is TRBV5-6 and J usage is TRBJ2-2, with 10 positions matching TRBD2. The CDR3 has 14 residues. Germline lookup yields CDR1 SGHDT and CDR2 YYEEEE. J gave up 3 bases and V 6 bases, and 2 bases lay outside the gene matches. The whole variable domain, filled in from reference TRBV5-6 and TRBJ2-2, reads DAGVTQSPTHLIKTRGQQVTLRCSPKSGHDTVSWYQQALGQGPQFIFQYYEEEERQRGNFPDRFSGHQFPNYSSELNVNALLLGDSALYLCASKGLAHTGELFFGEGSRLTVL.

The chain joins TRBV4-3 to TRBJ1-4; possible D gene TRBD1, 6 bases. Trimming removed 0 bases from V and 3 bases from J, with 8 bases in between. Germline CDR1 LGHNA, CDR2 YSLEER. The CDR3 contains 15 residues. This CDR3 reads CASSQERGSNEKLFF. The CDR3 nucleotides are TGCGCCAGCAGCCAAGAGAGGGGGTCTAATGAAAAACTGTTTTTT.

The V gene is TRBV4-1, the J gene TRBJ2-7; 8 nucleotides agree with TRBD2. The junction had 10 bases not matched to a gene; V was cut back by 0 bases and J by 6 bases. The CDR3 is 16 amino acids. Germline V CDR1 and CDR2: MGHRA, YSYEKL. The CDR3 protein is CASSQDPGLVSGEQYF. CDR3 DNA: TGCGCCAGCAGCCAAGATCCGGGACTAGTAAGTGGCGAGCAGTACTTC.

This chain joins TRBV7-9 and TRBJ1-2, with D unclear. CDR1 is SEHNR, CDR2 FQNEAQ, per germline (reference sequence). This CDR3 region has 12 residues. Trimming stripped 5 bases from V and 5 bases from J, with 9 bases between. The CDR3 DNA reads TGTGCCAGCAGCCCCGCGTCGTATGGCTACACCTTC. Protein: CASSPASYGYTF.

The V and J genes are TRBV7-2 and TRBJ2-7; maybe TRBD2 (5 bases). Germline V CDR1 and CDR2: SGHTA, FQGNSA. The CDR3 is 14 amino acids. Trimming took off 7 bases at V and 0 bases at J, with 13 bases between the two ends. CDR3 protein: CASTVRTASYEQYF. CDR3 DNA sequence: TGTGCCAGCACCGTCAGGACTGCCTCCTACGAGCAGTACTTC.

V is TRBV27 and J is TRBJ2-7; perhaps TRBD1 as D (6 bases). Germline loops: CDR1 MNHEY, CDR2 SMNVEV (reference sequence). The CDR3 covers 13 residues. Trimming removed 6 bases at V and 1 base at J, with 10 bases between. The CDR3 region is CASSRDKSYEQYF. The CDR3, as DNA: TGTGCCAGCAGCCGGGACAAGTCCTACGAGCAGTACTTC.

Comments on this clone: Other DNA sequences in this specimen translate into the identical CDR3. V gene TRBV18 combines with J gene TRBJ2-5; TRBD1 matches at 7 bases. This CDR3 has 14 amino acids. In germline, CDR1 is KGHSH, CDR2 LQKENI. The junction had 2 bases not matched to a gene; V was cut back by 3 bases and J by 1 base. The CDR3 nucleotides read TGTGCCAGCTCACCTGGGACAGCCCAAGAGACCCAGTACTTC. Translating gives CASSPGTAQETQYF.

This clone occurred once. The chain uses TRBV7-8 and TRBJ2-7, with TRBD1 identical over 7 bases. This CDR3 has 13 amino acids. The germline V gene has CDR1 SGHVS and CDR2 FQNEAQ. The V and J ends lost 4 bases and 3 bases, in that order; junction bases with no gene match: 3. The CDR3 nucleotides are TGTGCCAGCAGCTACCGACAGGGCTACGAGCAGTACTTC. Its translation: CASSYRQGYEQYF. The full variable domain, in which reference TRBV7-8 and TRBJ2-7 provide the parts outside the CDR3, is GAGVSQSPRYKVAKRGQDVALRCDPISGHVSLFWYQQALGQGPEFLTYFQNEAQLDKSGLPSDRFFAERPEGSVSTLKIQRTQQEDSAVYLCASSYRQGYEQYFGPGTRLTVT.

In this sample, this clone turned up a few times. The CDR3, as DNA: TGTGCCATCAGCCCCCTCTCTGGAAACACCATATATTTT. Protein product: CAISPLSGNTIYF. The chain recombines TRBV10-3 with TRBJ1-3; D call uncertain. V was trimmed by 6 bases and J by 0 bases, leaving 6 bases between them. CDR3 length equals 13 residues. Germline CDR1 is ENHRY and CDR2 is SYGVKD.

The chain employs TRBV7-3 and TRBJ2-1; tentative D call: TRBD2 (6 bases). CDR3 length equals 15 residues. The germline gives CDR1 SGHTA, CDR2 FQGTGA. Trimming took off 3 bases at V and 0 bases at J, with 9 bases between the two ends. The DNA of the CDR3 is TGTGCCAGCAGCTTCGGGGGTAGCTCCTACAATGAGCAGTTCTTC. It is translated as CASSFGGSSYNEQFF.

The chain is built from TRBV5-1 and TRBJ1-1; D may be TRBD1 (6 bases). The CDR3 has 13 amino acids. Trimming took off 4 bases at V and 5 bases at J, with 12 bases between the two ends. Germline-derived CDR1 and CDR2 are SGHRS and YFSETQ. CDR3 protein: CASSPQGVTEAFF. In DNA, the CDR3 is TGCGCCAGCAGCCCACAGGGTGTGACTGAAGCTTTCTTT.

The CDR3 loop is CASWTGVDTQYF. The CDR3, as DNA: TGTGCCAGCTGGACAGGGGTAGATACGCAGTATTTT. The chain is built from TRBV7-2 and TRBJ2-3; TRBD1 aligns across 9 bases. The CDR3 loop spans 12 amino acids. The germline V gene encodes CDR1 SGHTA and CDR2 FQGNSA. V dropped 8 bases and J dropped 5; count of bases not matched to a gene: 2. The complete variable domain, with remaining parts taken from reference TRBV7-2 and TRBJ2-3, reads GAGVSQSPSNKVTEKGKDVELRCDPISGHTALYWYRQSLGQGLEFLIYFQGNSAPDKSGLPSDRFSAERTGGSVSTLTIQRTQQEDSAVYLCASWTGVDTQYFGPGTRLTVL.

This chain links TRBV5-4 with TRBJ1-1, with 7 bases aligning to TRBD1. J was trimmed by 1 base and V by 5 bases; bases with no gene match: 5. The germline V gene encodes CDR1 SGHNT and CDR2 YYREEE (reference sequence). The CDR3 is made up of 14 amino acids. The CDR3 here is CASRTGTANTEAFF. CDR3 in DNA: TGTGCCAGCAGGACCGGGACAGCGAACACTGAAGCTTTCTTT.

This clone was found once. The chain links TRBV6-1 to TRBJ2-7, with 14 bases identical to TRBD2. There are 15 residues in the CDR3. CDR1 and CDR2 (germline): MNHNS, SASEGT. V shed 3 bases, J shed 4 bases, and the junction held 2 bases outside the gene matches. The CDR3 loop is CASSEGLAGEYEQYF. The CDR3 nucleotides read TGTGCCAGCAGTGAGGGACTAGCGGGGGAGTACGAGCAGTACTTC.

DNA for the CDR3: TGTGCCAGCAGCTTAAGCGGTGGAGACTATGGCTACACCTTC. Residues: CASSLSGGDYGYTF. The V and J genes are TRBV7-3 and TRBJ1-2; D gene ambiguous. This CDR3 has 14 amino acids. V lost 1 base to trimming and J lost 3 bases, with 9 bases between them. Germline lookup yields CDR1 SGHTA and CDR2 FQGTGA. The full variable domain, its missing parts supplied by reference TRBV7-3 and TRBJ1-2, is GAGVSQTPSNKVTEKGKYVELRCDPISGHTALYWYRQSLGQGPEFLIYFQGTGAADDSGLPNDRFFAVRPEGSVSTLKIQRTERGDSAVYLCASSLSGGDYGYTFGSGTRLTVV.

The rearrangement links TRBV4-3 to TRBJ2-2; weak D call: TRBD1 (6 bases). Germline values: CDR1 LGHNA, CDR2 YSLEER. The V end was cut by 3 bases, the J end by 9 bases, with 23 bases between. The CDR3 spans 17 residues. CDR3 bases: TGCGCCAGCAGCCACCTAATCCCGCGGAAGGGGGACCGGGAGCTGTTTTTT. Translating gives CASSHLIPRKGDRELFF.

The V call is TRBV9, the J call TRBJ2-2; 7 nucleotides agree with TRBD2. The V and J ends lost 0 bases and 7 bases, in that order; junction bases with no gene match: 3. Per the germline V gene, CDR1 is SGDLS and CDR2 is YYNGEE. The CDR3 has 14 residues. The DNA for the CDR3 is TGTGCCAGCAGCGTAGACGGGGAGGGCGGGGAGCTGTTTTTT. Residues: CASSVDGEGGELFF.

This clone was counted between two and nine times. V is TRBV27 and J is TRBJ1-4; perhaps TRBD1 as D (6 bases). The CDR3 consists of 18 residues. Germline V lookup: CDR1 MNHEY, CDR2 SMNVEV (reference sequence). The ends were cut back, 3 bases at V and 0 bases at J, with 17 bases in the middle. CDR3 loop: CASSFSPGTTATNEKLFF. CDR3 in DNA: TGTGCCAGCAGTTTCTCTCCAGGGACAACTGCAACTAATGAAAAACTGTTTTTT.